One sample yielded the 2 T cell receptor beta chains listed below, sequenced in a study of T cell repertoires in ileal Crohn's disease. Here immunoSEQ multiplex PCR was the method, and the copy in TCRdb shows in-frame clones only, minus some. The data hold over 7,500 clones, with more than 65% observed a single time. The sample comprised ileal tissue. The receptors here all came from an adult with Crohn's disease.

In this sample, this clone turned up a few times. This rearrangement joins TRBV28 to TRBJ2-3; TRBD1 is a possible D gene (6 bases). CDR3 length equals 17 residues. CDR1 and CDR2 from the germline V gene are MDHEN and SYDVKM. V dropped 2 bases and J dropped 2 bases, with 17 bases sitting between them. In DNA form, the CDR3 reads TGTGCCAGCAGTTTACATGGGGACACACCTTACACAGATACGCAGTATTTT. Translating gives CASSLHGDTPYTDTQYF.

The chain's CDR3 is CASSGIAGYTDTQYF. CDR3 in DNA: TGTGCCAGCAGCGGCATCGCGGGTTACACAGATACGCAGTATTTT. The chain uses TRBV7-2 and TRBJ2-3; D might be TRBD2 (5 bases). Trimming took 5 bases from V and 2 from J, leaving 14 bases between them. CDR3 length: 15 amino acids. Germline lookup yields CDR1 SGHTA and CDR2 FQGNSA. The full variable domain, rest sourced from reference TRBV7-2 and TRBJ2-3, is GAGVSQSPSNKVTEKGKDVELRCDPISGHTALYWYRQSLGQGLEFLIYFQGNSAPDKSGLPSDRFSAERTGGSVSTLTIQRTQQEDSAVYLCASSGIAGYTDTQYFGPGTRLTVL.